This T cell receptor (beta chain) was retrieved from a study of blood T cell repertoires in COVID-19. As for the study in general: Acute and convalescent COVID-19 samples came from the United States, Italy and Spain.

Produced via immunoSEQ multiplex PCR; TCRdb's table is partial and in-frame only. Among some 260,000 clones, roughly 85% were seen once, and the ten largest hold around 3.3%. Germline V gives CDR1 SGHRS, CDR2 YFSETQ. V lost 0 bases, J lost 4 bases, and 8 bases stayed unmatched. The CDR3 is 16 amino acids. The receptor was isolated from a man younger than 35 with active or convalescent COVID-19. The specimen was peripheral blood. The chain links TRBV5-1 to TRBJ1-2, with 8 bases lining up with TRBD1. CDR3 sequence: CASSLEARGRAYGYTF. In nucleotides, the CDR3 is TGCGCCAGCAGCTTGGAGGCCAGGGGGCGAGCCTATGGCTACACCTTC.